The 21 T cell receptor beta chains below come from one sample, sequenced in a study of regulatory T cells in long-lasting Graves disease. Investigators prepared the TCR beta libraries by applying iRepertoire HTBI primers and Arm-PCR of CDR3 regions. A single record per CDR3 protein comes from TCRdb applying MiXCR to the multiplex PCR reads. The data contain fewer than 400,000 distinct CDR3 sequences, 15% to 20% of them singletons. The time point: newly diagnosed GD, antithyroid drugs for less than 3 months. The TCR library was prepared using RNA isolated from PBMCs. The material sequenced was peripheral blood mononuclear cells (PBMCs), taken at new diagnosis, from a patient treated with antithyroid drugs. The receptor source for this set is a female donor with Graves disease.

The V call is TRBV5-1, the J call TRBJ2-3, with D unclear. The CDR3 contains 13 residues. CDR1 is SGHRS and CDR2 is YFSETQ in the germline V gene. For the CDR3, the DNA is TGCGCTACAACAAACCCCGGCGCAGATACGCAGTATTTT. Protein sequence: CATTNPGADTQYF.

At least ten counts were recorded for this clonotype. The chain employs TRBV12-3 or TRBV12-4 and TRBJ2-7; D gene ambiguous. This CDR3 region has 14 residues. V lost 5 bases to trimming and J lost 1 base, with 12 bases between them. The CDR3 is CASSGPPWSYEQYF. The CDR3 DNA is TGTGCCAGCAGTGGACCCCCTTGGTCCTACGAGCAGTACTTC.

As to this clonotype: A junction end diverges from the germline sequence, so it may reflect a read error. The gene calls are TRBV2 and TRBJ2-4, with TRBD1 matching 8 bases. CDR1 is SNHLY, CDR2 FYNNEI, per germline. The CDR3 extends over 13 amino acids. The CDR3 is CASSGTGLNSQYF. CDR3 bases: TGTGCCAGCAGTGGGACAGGGCTAAACAGTCAGTACTTC.

This clonotype was recorded many times. The V and J genes are TRBV5-1 and TRBJ2-2, with D possibly being TRBD2 (6 bases). V gave up 0 bases and J gave up 5 bases, with 14 bases separating them. This CDR3 comprises 16 residues. The germline CDR1 and CDR2 sequences are SGHRS and YFSETQ. CDR3 sequence (DNA): TGCGCCAGCAGCTTGGCGCCAGGAGGAGGGACCGGGGAGCTGTTTTTT. Its protein product is CASSLAPGGGTGELFF.

This clonotype showed up many times. The rearrangement links TRBV6-1 to TRBJ2-7; D may match TRBD1 or TRBD2 (5 bases each). The CDR3 sequence is 14 residues long. The germline CDR1 and CDR2 sequences are MNHNS and SASEGT. V was pared by 4 bases and J by 6 bases, with 16 bases between. The CDR3 loop is CASSGDARGFEQYF. The CDR3 region has the DNA TGTGCCAGCAGTGGGGACGCTAGAGGGTTCGAGCAGTACTTC.

Many counts were recorded for this clonotype. The chain has TRBV9 and TRBJ2-2, with no clear D. Looked up from germline, CDR1 is SGDLS and CDR2 is YYNGEE. CDR3 length: 14 amino acids. The V gene lost 0 bases and the J gene lost 7 bases, with 10 bases spanning the gap. CDR3 bases: TGTGCCAGCAGCGTAGGGCTAGTCAACGGGGAGCTGTTTTTT. This sequence encodes CASSVGLVNGELFF. The full variable domain, with the rest looked up from reference TRBV9 and TRBJ2-2, is DSGVTQTPKHLITATGQRVTLRCSPRSGDLSVYWYQQSLDQGLQFLIQYYNGEERAKGNILERFSAQQFPDLHSELNLSSLELGDSALYFCASSVGLVNGELFFGEGSRLTVL.

Ten or more counts support this clonotype. The gene calls are TRBV11-3 and TRBJ2-1; 8 bases are shared with TRBD1. This CDR3 region has 16 residues. The germline gives CDR1 SGHNT, CDR2 YENEEA. Losses at the gene ends were 5 bases for V and 7 bases for J; bases not matched to a gene: 13. The CDR3 loop is CASSRFGQGSGNEQFF. The CDR3 region has the DNA TGTGCCAGCAGCCGCTTCGGACAGGGCTCGGGGAATGAGCAGTTCTTC.

Concerning this clonotype itself: A read error likely explains this, since a far larger clone differs by one base. The chain joins TRBV10-3 to TRBJ1-1; D is unresolved. The V end lost 4 bases, the J end lost 7 bases, and 10 bases lay between the germline ends. Germline V gene lookup returns CDR1 ENHRY and CDR2 SYGVKD. This CDR3 is 12 amino acids long. CDR3 amino acids: CAISGRSFEAFF. The DNA for the CDR3 is TGTGCCATCAGTGGGCGAAGTTTTGAAGCTTTCTTT.

The V gene is TRBV7-8, the J gene TRBJ1-5; 10 nucleotides agree with TRBD1. The germline V gene has CDR1 SGHVS and CDR2 FQNEAQ. The length of the CDR3 is 15 residues. After removal of 1 base from V and 5 bases from J, the junction contained 2 bases not matched to a gene. The CDR3 reads CASSLVGTGDQPQHF. The CDR3 DNA is TGTGCCAGCAGCTTAGTGGGGACAGGGGATCAGCCCCAGCATTTT. Full variable domain (missing parts from reference TRBV7-8 and TRBJ1-5): GAGVSQSPRYKVAKRGQDVALRCDPISGHVSLFWYQQALGQGPEFLTYFQNEAQLDKSGLPSDRFFAERPEGSVSTLKIQRTQQEDSAVYLCASSLVGTGDQPQHFGDGTRLSIL.

This clonotype was counted ten times or more. The chain employs TRBV7-9 and TRBJ1-2; 10 bases align to TRBD1. The CDR3 has 15 residues. Trimming removed 5 bases from V and 6 bases from J; junction bases left unmatched: 9. CDR1 is SEHNR, CDR2 FQNEAQ, per germline (reference sequence). The CDR3 sequence: CASSRTTGGEDGYTF. CDR3 in DNA: TGTGCCAGCAGCCGTACGACAGGGGGCGAGGATGGCTACACCTTC.

This clonotype appeared many times. The chain uses TRBV20-1 and TRBJ1-5; maybe TRBD1 (5 bases). CDR1 DFQATT and CDR2 SNEGSKA come from the germline V gene (reference sequence). The CDR3 is 13 residues long. Trimming took 2 bases from V and 5 from J, leaving 10 bases between them. The CDR3 loop reads CSARWGRDQPQHF. CDR3 DNA sequence: TGCAGTGCTAGATGGGGCAGGGATCAGCCCCAGCATTTT.

V and J are TRBV5-1 and TRBJ2-7; D is tentatively TRBD1 or TRBD2 (5 bases each). Between the trimmed V and J ends, which lost 2 bases and 0 bases, there was a span of 9 bases. Germline loops: CDR1 SGHRS, CDR2 YFSETQ. The CDR3 runs 14 residues. CDR3 region: CASSFRDHSYEQYF. The DNA for the CDR3 is TGCGCCAGCAGCTTCCGGGACCACTCCTACGAGCAGTACTTC.

This clonotype was seen ten or more times. V gene TRBV12-3 or TRBV12-4 combines with J gene TRBJ2-3; unclear D gene. Trimming cost V 2 bases and J 4 bases, with 13 bases left between them. The CDR3 spans 15 residues. This CDR3 is CASSLRSVLPDTQYF. In DNA, the CDR3 is TGTGCCAGCAGTTTAAGGAGTGTGCTCCCAGATACGCAGTATTTT.

The DNA for the CDR3 is TGTGCCAGCAGTTTGGGATTAACTGGGGCCAACGTCCTGACTTTC. As protein: CASSLGLTGANVLTF. The rearrangement links TRBV2 to TRBJ2-6; D is unclear. The CDR3 sequence is 15 residues long. CDR1 SNHLY and CDR2 FYNNEI come from the germline V gene. Trimming cost V 5 bases and J 2 bases, with 10 bases left between them.

This chain links TRBV9 with TRBJ2-2; weak D call: TRBD1 (6 bases). The CDR3 runs to 15 residues. Per germline, CDR1 SGDLS and CDR2 YYNGEE. Trimming removed 1 base from V and 7 bases from J, with 14 bases in between. The CDR3 region is CASSVSPADSGELFF. The DNA for the CDR3 is TGTGCCAGCAGCGTATCGCCAGCGGACAGCGGGGAGCTGTTTTTT.

This clonotype was counted at least ten times. V and J are TRBV11-3 and TRBJ2-1; D unresolved. The V and J ends lost 5 bases and 1 base respectively, with 12 bases between them. CDR3 size: 15 residues. From germline, CDR1 is SGHNT and CDR2 YENEEA. The CDR3 DNA follows: TGTGCCAGCAGCCCGAGCCTGGGGTCCTACAATGAGCAGTTCTTC. Translated: CASSPSLGSYNEQFF.

The chain joins TRBV7-9 to TRBJ2-2, with D uncertain. The CDR3 extends over 15 amino acids. The germline CDR1 and CDR2 sequences are SEHNR and FQNEAQ (reference sequence). V was cut by 3 bases and J by 3 bases, with 11 bases left in between. Here the CDR3 reads CASSFSVGYTGELFF. CDR3 bases: TGTGCCAGCAGCTTCTCCGTAGGCTACACCGGGGAGCTGTTTTTT.

This clonotype appeared a few times. The V gene is TRBV9, the J gene TRBJ2-7; 7 bases are shared with TRBD2. V was pared by 4 bases and J by 6 bases, with 19 bases of the junction left unmatched. The CDR3 contains 17 residues. In germline, CDR1 is SGDLS, CDR2 YYNGEE. CDR3 nucleotides: TGTGCCAGCAGCCCACAACCAGTTACGGGAGGATACTGCGAGCAGTACTTC. The encoded protein is CASSPQPVTGGYCEQYF.

This clonotype was recorded at least ten times. The J gene is TRBJ1-1, the V gene TRBV19; D call uncertain. CDR1 is LNHDA, CDR2 SQIVND, per germline (reference sequence). V dropped 3 bases and J dropped 8 bases, with 13 bases sitting between them. The CDR3 sequence is 13 residues long. CDR3 DNA: TGTGCCAGTAGTATCGATTTAAGGAAGGAAGCTTTCTTT. Encoded protein: CASSIDLRKEAFF. Variable domain in full (rest from reference TRBV19 and TRBJ1-1): DGGITQSPKYLFRKEGQNVTLSCEQNLNHDAMYWYRQDPGQGLRLIYYSQIVNDFQKGDIAEGYSVSREKKESFPLTVTSAQKNPTAFYLCASSIDLRKEAFFGQGTRLTVV.

This clonotype has at least ten counts. The J gene is TRBJ2-5, the V gene TRBV9, with 7 bases aligning to TRBD1. Germline CDR1 and CDR2: SGDLS and YYNGEE. Germline trimming cut 3 bases from V and 1 base from J; bases unmatched to any gene: 6. The CDR3 has 15 residues. CDR3 sequence (DNA): TGTGCCAGCAGCGGGCCCAGGGGGAGCCAAGAGACCCAGTACTTC. As protein: CASSGPRGSQETQYF.

The V gene is TRBV12-5, the J gene TRBJ2-3, with D perhaps TRBD2 (6 bases). The CDR3 contains 13 residues. Germline lookup yields CDR1 LGHNT and CDR2 FRNRAP. Trimming cost V 7 bases and J 7 bases, with 15 bases left between them. In nucleotides, the CDR3 is TGTGCTAGTGAGATAGTGGGAGGAAATACGCAGTATTTT. It codes for CASEIVGGNTQYF.